These T cell receptor beta chains were read from a single sample in a study of CD8 T cells in Susac syndrome. One entry per CDR3 protein, called by TCRdb with MiXCR from the immunoSEQ multiplex PCR reads. The repertoire holds some 200,000 distinct CDR3 sequences, with 95% as singletons. Sequencing was performed on CD8+ T cells from PBMCs. The source of these receptors is a human donor with Susac syndrome. Each CDR3 is given with its conserved first and last residue. The order of the fields is D gene, V gene, clone size, J gene, CDR3 protein, CDR3 DNA. A D gene is named only where the DNA matches it firmly. Size is omitted from some rows. Given values are once, few, many or a class for expanded clones.

D gene: TRBD2; V gene: TRBV7-2; clone size: NA; J gene: TRBJ2-3; CDR3 protein: CASSQILAGGLGDTQYF; CDR3 DNA: TGTGCCAGCAGCCAGATCCTAGCGGGGGGGCTCGGAGATACGCAGTATTTT
D gene: TRBD1; V gene: TRBV7-8; clone size: NA; J gene: TRBJ1-5; CDR3 protein: CASSPGTGSNPRQPQHF; CDR3 DNA: TGTGCCAGCAGCCCCGGGACAGGGTCTAATCCCCGTCAGCCCCAGCATTTT
D gene: TRBD2; V gene: TRBV7-9; clone size: NA; J gene: TRBJ2-7; CDR3 protein: CASSLGGDPYEQYF; CDR3 DNA: TGTGCCAGCAGCTTGGGGGGGGATCCCTACGAGCAGTACTTC
D gene: TRBD2; V gene: TRBV29-1; clone size: NA; J gene: TRBJ2-1; CDR3 protein: CSASGLAGSSYNEQFF; CDR3 DNA: TGCAGCGCTTCGGGACTAGCGGGCAGCTCCTACAATGAGCAGTTCTTC
D gene: TRBD1; V gene: TRBV5-1; clone size: NA; J gene: TRBJ1-3; CDR3 protein: CASSKDRGGNTIYF; CDR3 DNA: TGCGCCAGCAGCAAGGACAGGGGCGGAAACACCATATATTTT
D gene: NA; V gene: TRBV9; clone size: NA; J gene: TRBJ2-3; CDR3 protein: CASSDGTSTDTQYF; CDR3 DNA: TGTGCCAGCAGCGACGGGACTAGCACAGATACGCAGTATTTT
D gene: NA; V gene: TRBV6-4; clone size: once; J gene: TRBJ2-7; CDR3 protein: CASSEVPRGCYEQYF; CDR3 DNA: TGTGCCAGCAGTGAGGTTCCCAGGGGATGCTACGAGCAGTACTTC
D gene: NA; V gene: TRBV9; clone size: NA; J gene: TRBJ2-7; CDR3 protein: CASSRGGDRSGEQYF; CDR3 DNA: TGTGCCAGCAGTCGAGGGGGGGACAGGTCTGGAGAGCAGTACTTC
D gene: TRBD2; V gene: TRBV28; clone size: NA; J gene: TRBJ2-1; CDR3 protein: CASSFQAGGPDSYNEQFF; CDR3 DNA: TGTGCCAGCAGTTTTCAAGCGGGAGGGCCTGACTCCTACAATGAGCAGTTCTTC
D gene: NA; V gene: TRBV5-4; clone size: NA; J gene: TRBJ1-2; CDR3 protein: CASRTRLDYGYTF; CDR3 DNA: TGTGCCAGCAGGACCCGTCTAGACTATGGCTACACCTTC
D gene: NA; V gene: TRBV20-1; clone size: NA; J gene: TRBJ2-7; CDR3 protein: CSAPWGNEQYF; CDR3 DNA: TGCAGTGCTCCTTGGGGTAACGAGCAGTACTTC
D gene: TRBD2; V gene: TRBV12-3/TRBV12-4; clone size: few; J gene: TRBJ2-3; CDR3 protein: CASSFGGGTDTQYF; CDR3 DNA: TGTGCCAGCAGTTTTGGGGGGGGGACAGATACGCAGTATTTT
D gene: NA; V gene: TRBV7-3; clone size: once; J gene: TRBJ2-1; CDR3 protein: CASSLGPTYNEQFF; CDR3 DNA: TGTGCCAGCAGCTTAGGGCCCACTTACAATGAGCAGTTCTTC
D gene: NA; V gene: TRBV7-2; clone size: NA; J gene: TRBJ2-5; CDR3 protein: CASSPTLRGWETQYF; CDR3 DNA: TGTGCCAGCAGCCCAACCTTGAGGGGGTGGGAGACCCAGTACTTC
D gene: NA; V gene: TRBV19; clone size: NA; J gene: TRBJ2-7; CDR3 protein: CASSVTGTTPEQYF; CDR3 DNA: TGTGCCAGTAGTGTAACCGGGACAACACCCGAGCAGTACTTC
D gene: TRBD2; V gene: TRBV29-1; clone size: NA; J gene: TRBJ2-1; CDR3 protein: CSVAGLVNEQFF; CDR3 DNA: TGCAGCGTAGCGGGACTAGTTAATGAGCAGTTCTTC
D gene: NA; V gene: TRBV28; clone size: NA; J gene: TRBJ2-1; CDR3 protein: CASRSQGNEQFF; CDR3 DNA: TGTGCCAGCAGGTCACAGGGAAATGAGCAGTTCTTC
D gene: NA; V gene: TRBV11-2; clone size: NA; J gene: TRBJ2-3; CDR3 protein: CASSHEYLSTDTQYF; CDR3 DNA: TGTGCCAGCAGCCACGAGTACTTAAGCACAGATACGCAGTATTTT
D gene: TRBD2; V gene: TRBV20-1; clone size: once; J gene: TRBJ2-5; CDR3 protein: CSAREPPSGITRFWAYQETQYF; CDR3 DNA: TGCAGTGCTAGAGAACCCCCTAGCGGGATAACGCGCTTCTGGGCTTACCAAGAGACCCAGTACTTC
D gene: NA; V gene: TRBV4-1; clone size: few; J gene: TRBJ2-7; CDR3 protein: CASSQVIAYEQYF; CDR3 DNA: TGCGCCAGCAGCCAAGTGATAGCTTACGAGCAGTACTTC
D gene: TRBD1; V gene: TRBV13; clone size: NA; J gene: TRBJ2-1; CDR3 protein: CASSLGQIVVNEQFF; CDR3 DNA: TGTGCCAGCAGCCTGGGACAGATAGTCGTCAATGAGCAGTTCTTC
D gene: TRBD2; V gene: TRBV28; clone size: NA; J gene: TRBJ2-7; CDR3 protein: CASSPGGSRGAYEQYF; CDR3 DNA: TGTGCCAGCAGCCCCGGAGGGTCCCGGGGGGCCTACGAGCAGTACTTC
D gene: NA; V gene: TRBV19; clone size: NA; J gene: TRBJ1-5; CDR3 protein: CASSDRQYQPQHF; CDR3 DNA: TGTGCCAGTAGCGACAGGCAATATCAGCCCCAGCATTTT
D gene: NA; V gene: TRBV27; clone size: NA; J gene: TRBJ1-1; CDR3 protein: CASSPDTYTEAFF; CDR3 DNA: TGTGCCAGCAGTCCTGACACGTACACTGAAGCTTTCTTT
D gene: TRBD1; V gene: TRBV24-1; clone size: NA; J gene: TRBJ1-5; CDR3 protein: CATSDWKTGNQPQHF; CDR3 DNA: TGTGCCACCAGTGATTGGAAGACAGGGAATCAGCCCCAGCATTTT
D gene: TRBD2; V gene: TRBV7-6; clone size: NA; J gene: TRBJ2-7; CDR3 protein: CASSLSGGRTYEQYF; CDR3 DNA: TGTGCCAGCAGCTTAAGTGGCGGGAGAACCTACGAGCAGTACTTC
D gene: TRBD1; V gene: TRBV25-1; clone size: NA; J gene: TRBJ2-7; CDR3 protein: CASSRTGMSYEQYF; CDR3 DNA: TGTGCCAGCAGCAGGACAGGGATGTCCTACGAGCAGTACTTC
D gene: TRBD1; V gene: TRBV2; clone size: NA; J gene: TRBJ1-2; CDR3 protein: CASSSGTGGSYGYTF; CDR3 DNA: TGTGCCAGCTCATCCGGGACAGGGGGTTCCTATGGCTACACCTTC
D gene: NA; V gene: TRBV7-3; clone size: NA; J gene: TRBJ1-2; CDR3 protein: CASSPSGTPTNYGYTF; CDR3 DNA: TGTGCCAGCAGTCCCTCCGGGACACCTACTAACTATGGCTACACCTTC
D gene: TRBD2; V gene: TRBV28; clone size: NA; J gene: TRBJ2-2; CDR3 protein: CASSEAGPGELFF; CDR3 DNA: TGTGCCAGCAGTGAAGCGGGACCCGGGGAGCTGTTTTTT
D gene: NA; V gene: TRBV4-1; clone size: NA; J gene: TRBJ2-7; CDR3 protein: CASSQGGFREQYF; CDR3 DNA: TGCGCCAGCAGCCAGGGCGGTTTCCGCGAGCAGTACTTC
D gene: NA; V gene: TRBV11-2; clone size: NA; J gene: TRBJ2-3; CDR3 protein: CASSLVGGRLSTDTQYF; CDR3 DNA: TGTGCCAGCAGCTTAGTTGGGGGGCGGCTCTCCACAGATACGCAGTATTTT
D gene: NA; V gene: TRBV19; clone size: NA; J gene: TRBJ1-2; CDR3 protein: CATTTIGNYGYTF; CDR3 DNA: TGTGCCACGACAACGATCGGTAACTATGGCTACACCTTC
D gene: NA; V gene: TRBV20-1; clone size: NA; J gene: TRBJ2-4; CDR3 protein: CSALSLAKNIQYF; CDR3 DNA: TGCAGTGCTCTCTCCTTAGCCAAAAACATTCAGTACTTC
D gene: NA; V gene: TRBV20-1; clone size: NA; J gene: TRBJ2-7; CDR3 protein: CSATQLELEQYF; CDR3 DNA: TGCAGTGCTACACAGCTCGAGTTAGAGCAGTACTTC
D gene: NA; V gene: TRBV15; clone size: NA; J gene: TRBJ2-3; CDR3 protein: CATSREFTDTQYF; CDR3 DNA: TGTGCCACCAGCAGAGAGTTTACAGATACGCAGTATTTT
D gene: NA; V gene: TRBV9; clone size: NA; J gene: TRBJ2-7; CDR3 protein: CASSGGAGNSYEQYF; CDR3 DNA: TGTGCCAGCAGCGGGGGGGCAGGGAACTCCTACGAGCAGTACTTC